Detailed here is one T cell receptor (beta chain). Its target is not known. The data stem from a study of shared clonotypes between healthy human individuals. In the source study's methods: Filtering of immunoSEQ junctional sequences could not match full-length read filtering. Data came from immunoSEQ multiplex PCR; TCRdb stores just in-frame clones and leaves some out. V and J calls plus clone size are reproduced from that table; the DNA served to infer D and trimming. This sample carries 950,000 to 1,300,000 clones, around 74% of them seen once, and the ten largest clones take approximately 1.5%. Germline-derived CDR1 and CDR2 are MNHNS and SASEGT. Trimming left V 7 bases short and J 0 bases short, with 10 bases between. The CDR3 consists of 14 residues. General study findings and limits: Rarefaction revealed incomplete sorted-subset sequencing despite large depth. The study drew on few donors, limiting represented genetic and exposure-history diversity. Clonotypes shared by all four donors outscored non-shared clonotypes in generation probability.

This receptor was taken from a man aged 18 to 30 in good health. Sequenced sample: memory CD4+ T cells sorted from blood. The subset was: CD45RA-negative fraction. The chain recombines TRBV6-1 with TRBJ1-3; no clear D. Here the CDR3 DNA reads TGTGCCAGCACTCGGTCAGCCTCTGGAAACACCATATATTTT. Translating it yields CASTRSASGNTIYF.